This T cell receptor beta chain was sequenced in a study of OX40 agonist ivuxolimab in advanced cancers. Regarding the study as a whole: Within 6 weeks, CD4+ and CD8+ blood T cells expanded clonally at 0.1 to 3.0 mg/kg. On average, a greater number of expanded clones characterised CD8+ T cells relative to CD4+.

Note on this clone: Its antigen is undetermined.

Assay: immunoSEQ multiplex PCR; the TCRdb copy retains only in-frame clones and omits some. The data hold more than 95,000 clones, with about 91% observed a single time. The germline V gene has CDR1 SGHNT and CDR2 YYREEE (reference sequence). This CDR3 region has 14 residues. Trimming removed 1 base from V and 7 bases from J, with 12 bases in between. This TCR came from an adult with an advanced solid tumor such as melanoma, head and neck, liver or kidney cancer. V and J are TRBV5-4 and TRBJ1-5; D gene ambiguous. The sample was CD4+ or CD8+ T cells sorted from blood, taken in a trial of the OX40 agonist ivuxolimab. Here the CDR3 reads CASSLSPSGQPQHF. CDR3 DNA sequence: TGTGCCAGCAGCTTGTCACCATCCGGCCAGCCCCAGCATTTT.